This TCR beta chain was obtained from a study of blood T cell repertoires in COVID-19. Trimming removed 0 bases at V and 3 bases at J, with 12 bases between. The CDR3 is 15 amino acids. Germline-derived CDR1 and CDR2 are LGHDT and YNNKEL (reference sequence). Clones were read by immunoSEQ multiplex PCR, and TCRdb kept only the in-frame ones, dropping some. Of hundreds of thousands of clones listed, roughly nine tenths were seen once; the top ten hold around 1.1%. Grouping used clinical history reported by participants in a survey and questionnaire. V is TRBV3-1 (or the pseudogene TRBV3-2) and J is TRBJ2-7; the D gene is possibly TRBD2 (6 bases). The specimen sequenced was PBMCs or T cells enriched from blood (not recorded which). The receptor's source is a man aged 30 to 39 who had recovered from COVID-19. The CDR3 DNA is TGTGCCAGCAGCCAAGAAAAGCGGGCCTTCTACGAGCAGTACTTC. Its protein is CASSQEKRAFYEQYF.